This entry concerns a single T cell receptor (beta chain). The clone's antigen remains unknown. Nothing much larger sits one base from this clone, and base qualities are not available. Within the sample, other DNA sequences also encode this same CDR3. Whole blood was collected in K2EDTA tubes by collaborating institutions according to the institutions' own protocols. For TCRbeta analysis, collaborator samples were shipped as frozen whole blood, as isolated PBMCs, or as DNA extracted from either sample type. The sample is drawn from a study of blood T cell repertoires in COVID-19 (TCRdb year 2020). In terms of the full investigation: Samples covering the acute and convalescent phases of COVID-19 were provided by collaborators in the United States, Italy and Spain. The prospective study material was composed of cDNA or gDNA derived from T cells, B-cell-depleted T cells, or PBMCs. The dataset comprised deeply sampled blood TCRbeta repertoires from subjects exposed to, actively infected with, or recovered from COVID-19. The repertoires were released in a freely available public database meant as a resource for research on the immune response to SARS-CoV-2. Samples came from the ongoing ImmuneRACE study (first 160 participants) plus 1,254 subjects from 6 global collaborators. The sample metadata nearly always contained a de-identified subject ID, COVID-19 status, age in years and sex. Where available, HLA class I and class II types were taken from metadata supplied by the sample provider and were not determined by assay-based typing.

TCRbeta CDR3 regions were amplified from genomic DNA using the immunoSEQ Assay, a bias-controlled multiplex PCR. The original methods were these. Nucleated cell counts per sample were estimated from amplification of reference gene primers within the assay. To quantify the absolute abundance of each unique TCRbeta CDR3 rearrangement, sequence reads were collapsed and filtered. Productive Simpson clonality was computed per sample as the square root of Simpson's diversity index over productive rearrangements. TCRdb limited this immuneACCESS table to in-frame rearrangements with V and J called. A share of clones is missing; checked studies link under half to unresolved V genes, and the rest is unexplained. For V, J and clone size, that table is used; D and trimming come from the DNA. For this sample the table gives approximately 150,000 clones, of which more than 75% were detected only once. The top ten constitute 4.5% to 5.5% of the sample.

What the work shows at the level of the full study, not this receptor alone: The quantity of clinical and demographic metadata differed by source and by participant and was supplied without curation.

The CDR3 runs 13 residues from the cysteine to the phenylalanine. This entry keeps only the CDR3 DNA: 39 bases, framed from base 1. Via the germline V gene (reference sequence), CDR1 is MNHEY and CDR2 SMNVEV. V loses 6 bases, J loses 4 bases, and the germline ends lie 10 bases apart. This chain is built from TRBV27 and TRBJ2-1; matching of 6 bases hints at TRBD2 as the D gene. The receptor's source is a human donor in a cohort sampled during active COVID-19. Sequencing input: peripheral blood. The bases are TGTGCCAGCAGGGGAGGATCTTACAATGAGCAGTTCTTC. Translated, it gives CASRGGSYNEQFF.